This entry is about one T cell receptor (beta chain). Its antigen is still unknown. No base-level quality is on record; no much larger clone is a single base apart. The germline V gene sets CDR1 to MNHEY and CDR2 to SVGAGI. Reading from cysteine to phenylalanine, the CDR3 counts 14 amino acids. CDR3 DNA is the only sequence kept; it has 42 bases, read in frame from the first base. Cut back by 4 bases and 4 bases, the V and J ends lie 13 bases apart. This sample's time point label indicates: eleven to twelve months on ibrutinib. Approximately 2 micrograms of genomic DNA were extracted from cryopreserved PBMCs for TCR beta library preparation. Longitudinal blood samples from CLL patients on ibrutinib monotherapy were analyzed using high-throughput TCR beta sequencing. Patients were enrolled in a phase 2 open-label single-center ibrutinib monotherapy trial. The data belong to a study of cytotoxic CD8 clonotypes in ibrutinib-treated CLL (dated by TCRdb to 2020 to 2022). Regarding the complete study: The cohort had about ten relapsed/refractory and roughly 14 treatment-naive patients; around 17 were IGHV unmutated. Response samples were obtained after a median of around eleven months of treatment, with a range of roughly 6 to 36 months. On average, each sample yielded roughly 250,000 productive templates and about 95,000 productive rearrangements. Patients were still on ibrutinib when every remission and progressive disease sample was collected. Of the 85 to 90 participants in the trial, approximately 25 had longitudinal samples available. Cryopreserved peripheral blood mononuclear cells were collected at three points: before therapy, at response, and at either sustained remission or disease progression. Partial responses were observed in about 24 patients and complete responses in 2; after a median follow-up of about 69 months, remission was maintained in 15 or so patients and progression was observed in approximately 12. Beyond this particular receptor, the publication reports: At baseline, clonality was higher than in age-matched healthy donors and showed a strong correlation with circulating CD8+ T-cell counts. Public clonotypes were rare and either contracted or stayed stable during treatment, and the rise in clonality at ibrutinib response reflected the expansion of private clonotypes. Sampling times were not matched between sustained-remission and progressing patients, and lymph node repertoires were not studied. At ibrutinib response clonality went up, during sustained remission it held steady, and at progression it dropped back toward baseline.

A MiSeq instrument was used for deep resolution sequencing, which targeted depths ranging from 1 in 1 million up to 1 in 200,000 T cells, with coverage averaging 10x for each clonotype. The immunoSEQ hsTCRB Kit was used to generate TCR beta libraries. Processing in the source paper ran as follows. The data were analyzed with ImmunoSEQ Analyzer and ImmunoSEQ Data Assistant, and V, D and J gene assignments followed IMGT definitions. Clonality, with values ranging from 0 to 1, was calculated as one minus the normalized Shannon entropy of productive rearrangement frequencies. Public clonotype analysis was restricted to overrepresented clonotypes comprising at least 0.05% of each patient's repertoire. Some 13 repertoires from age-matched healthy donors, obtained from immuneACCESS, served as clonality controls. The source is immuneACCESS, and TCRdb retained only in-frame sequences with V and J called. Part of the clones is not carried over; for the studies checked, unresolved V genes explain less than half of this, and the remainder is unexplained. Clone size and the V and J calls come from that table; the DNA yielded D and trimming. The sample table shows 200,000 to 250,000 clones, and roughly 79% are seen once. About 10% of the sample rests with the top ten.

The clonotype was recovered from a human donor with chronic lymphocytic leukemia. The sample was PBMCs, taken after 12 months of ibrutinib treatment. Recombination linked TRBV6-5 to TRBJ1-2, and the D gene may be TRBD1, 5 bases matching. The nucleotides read TGTGCCAGCAGTTCGAGGGGCGTGAGCTATGGCTACACCTTC. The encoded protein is CASSSRGVSYGYTF.